This TCR beta chain was documented in a study of identical twins. General study points: For monozygotic twins, models underestimated out-of-frame TCR alpha sharing.

TCRdb reprocessed the 5' RACE reads via MiXCR and lists one record per CDR3 protein. The sample shows 650,000 to 750,000 distinct CDR3 sequences, about 20% of them seen only once. The V end lost 3 bases, the J end lost 2 bases, and 11 bases lay between the germline ends. The CDR3 is 14 amino acids. Germline V lookup: CDR1 SGHRS, CDR2 YFSETQ. This clonotype was found many times. Its antigen is not identified. These same records also appear under a second study, on T cells expressing NK-cell markers. Per that study: Researchers got TCR beta repertoires out of sorted CD3+CD56+NKG2C+, CD3+CD56+NKG2C- and CD3+CD56-NKG2C+ T cells. Each of 5 to 7 donors carried dominant NKG2C+ clonotypes accounting for about 1.0-8% of CD8+ T cells. A few of the donors also had these clonotypes leading their CD3+CD56-NKG2C+ fraction.

This TCR was sampled from a woman aged 18-29 years in good health. This chain connects TRBV5-1 to TRBJ1-1, with D perhaps TRBD1 (5 bases). The source material was PBMCs. CDR3 region: CASSWAGGNTEAFF. In DNA, the CDR3 is TGCGCCAGCAGCTGGGCCGGGGGAAACACTGAAGCTTTCTTT.